The 5 T cell receptor beta chains in this list originate from one sample, sequenced in a study of blood T cell repertoires in COVID-19. Clones were read by immunoSEQ multiplex PCR, and TCRdb kept only the in-frame ones, dropping some. This sample has a few hundred thousand clones, with around nine tenths found just once. Sequencing input: PBMCs or T cells enriched from blood (not recorded which). These receptors were taken from a woman between 55 and 75 years old who had recovered from COVID-19.

This clone has a single count. The DNA of the CDR3 is TGCGCCAGCAGCTTGACAGACGGCATCTATGGCTACACCTTC. It translates to CASSLTDGIYGYTF. The rearrangement joins TRBV5-1 to TRBJ1-2; no reliable D call. The CDR3 totals 14 residues. Germline V gene sequence: CDR1 SGHRS, CDR2 YFSETQ. The ends were cut back, 1 base at V and 4 bases at J, with 11 bases in the middle.

The V call is TRBV9, the J call TRBJ1-1, with TRBD1 identical over 7 bases. The CDR3 contains 13 residues. V shed 4 bases, J shed 4 bases, and the junction held 4 bases outside the gene matches. Germline loops: CDR1 SGDLS, CDR2 YYNGEE. As DNA, the CDR3 is TGTGCCAGCAGCTATTCAGGGGGCACTGAAGCTTTCTTT. Translating it yields CASSYSGGTEAFF.

The CDR3 sequence is CASSVQGNLGTYEQYF. The CDR3 region has the DNA TGTGCCAGCAGTGTCCAGGGCAACCTAGGGACCTACGAGCAGTACTTC. The chain has TRBV6-1 and TRBJ2-7; TRBD1 is a possible D gene (5 bases). Germline CDR1 is MNHNS and CDR2 is SASEGT. V lost 4 bases to trimming and J lost 2 bases, with 18 bases between them. This CDR3 has 16 amino acids.

The chain has TRBV24-1 and TRBJ2-2, with TRBD2 identical over 10 bases. CDR1 and CDR2 (germline): KGHDR, SFDVKD. With V trimmed by 5 bases and J by 4 bases, 0 bases remained unmatched. The CDR3 has 14 amino acids. The CDR3 region is CATSGTSGTGELFF. The CDR3 region has the DNA TGTGCCACCAGTGGGACTAGCGGCACCGGGGAGCTGTTTTTT.

This clone was found once. The chain employs TRBV20-1 and TRBJ1-5; no definite D call. Trimming removed 3 bases at V and 5 bases at J, with 11 bases between. This CDR3 region has 13 residues. CDR1 and CDR2 (germline): DFQATT, SNEGSKA (reference sequence). For the CDR3, the DNA is TGCAGTGCTAGTTACGGGTCGGATCAGCCCCAGCATTTT. As protein: CSASYGSDQPQHF.